This entry features one TCR beta chain sequence. The target antigen is unknown. The primer mix had 60 Vbeta and 13 Jbeta primers. Here immunoSEQ multiplex PCR was the method, and the copy in TCRdb shows in-frame clones only, minus some. The sample has 150,000 to 200,000 clones, 80% to 90% seen once; the top ten hold approximately 9.4%. The CDR3 runs 14 residues. V lost 6 bases and J lost 14; bases outside the gene matches: 12. Germline V gene lookup returns CDR1 SNHLY and CDR2 FYNNEI. The sample originates from a study of cytomegalovirus exposure and HLA in healthy donors. Overall study findings and caveats: Researchers reported in a later analysis that a missense DCLRE1C variant was tied to TCR beta V- and J-gene trimming.

The chain combines TRBV2 with TRBJ2-3; 12 positions match TRBD1. The TCR sequence derives from a man between 18 and 35 years old in good health and CMV-seropositive. The specimen sequenced was PBMCs. The CDR3 bases are TGTGCCAGCAGATCCCAGTTGGGGACAGGGGGCGGGTATTTT. Encoded protein: CASRSQLGTGGGYF.